These T cell receptor beta chains were read from a single sample in a study of T cells in Graves' hyperthyroidism and ophthalmopathy. One entry per CDR3 protein results from TCRdb running MiXCR on the multiplex PCR reads. The sample has about 410,000 distinct CDR3 sequences; roughly 14% are singletons. Material for sequencing was blood. The receptors here all came from a man between 18 and 29 years old with Graves' ophthalmopathy. The CDR3 runs from the conserved cysteine through the conserved F or W. The order of the fields is CDR3 protein, CDR3 DNA, clone size, D gene, J gene, V gene. D genes are given only for firm matches. A clone size is listed for some rows: how often the clone was seen (once, few, many), or a class if it is expanded.

cdr3_aa: CASGYQGVANTGELFF; cdr3_nt: TGTGCCAGCGGATACCAGGGGGTTGCGAACACCGGGGAGCTGTTTTTT; clone_size: few; d_call: TRBD1; j_call: TRBJ2-2; v_call: TRBV27
cdr3_aa: CASSTRPVSYNEQFF; cdr3_nt: TGTGCCAGCAGCACCCGACCCGTCTCCTACAATGAGCAGTTCTTC; clone_size: many; d_call: NA; j_call: TRBJ2-1; v_call: TRBV13
cdr3_aa: CASSSRTNTEAFF; cdr3_nt: TGTGCCAGCAGTTCCCGGACTAACACTGAAGCTTTCTTT; clone_size: many; d_call: NA; j_call: TRBJ1-1; v_call: TRBV12-3/TRBV12-4
cdr3_aa: CASSLAHWRNTEAFF; cdr3_nt: TGTGCCAGCAGCTTAGCGCATTGGAGGAACACTGAAGCTTTCTTT; clone_size: many; d_call: NA; j_call: TRBJ1-1; v_call: TRBV7-9
cdr3_aa: CATRGGESTQYF; cdr3_nt: TGTGCCACCAGGGGGGGAGAGTCGACCCAGTACTTC; clone_size: NA; d_call: NA; j_call: TRBJ2-5; v_call: TRBV24-1
cdr3_aa: CASSLSEGYTEAFF; cdr3_nt: TGCGCCAGCAGCTTATCAGAGGGCTACACTGAAGCTTTCTTT; clone_size: many; d_call: NA; j_call: TRBJ1-1; v_call: TRBV5-1
cdr3_aa: CASSSREGASTDTQYF; cdr3_nt: TGTGCCAGCAGCTCCCGAGAGGGTGCTAGCACAGATACGCAGTATTTT; clone_size: NA; d_call: NA; j_call: TRBJ2-3; v_call: TRBV11-3
cdr3_aa: CASSWGTAGEQYF; cdr3_nt: TGTGCCAGCAGTTGGGGGACTGCGGGGGAGCAGTACTTC; clone_size: many; d_call: NA; j_call: TRBJ2-7; v_call: TRBV12-3/TRBV12-4
cdr3_aa: CASSLGGRHYNEQFF; cdr3_nt: TGTGCCAGCAGCTTAGGGGGACGGCACTACAATGAGCAGTTCTTC; clone_size: NA; d_call: NA; j_call: TRBJ2-1; v_call: TRBV7-9
cdr3_aa: CASNPGGVQETQYF; cdr3_nt: TGCGCCAGCAACCCAGGGGGCGTGCAAGAGACCCAGTACTTC; clone_size: many; d_call: TRBD1; j_call: TRBJ2-5; v_call: TRBV5-1
cdr3_aa: CASSSLRGPSTDTQYF; cdr3_nt: TGTGCCAGCAGCTCGTTGAGGGGGCCTAGCACAGATACGCAGTATTTT; clone_size: many; d_call: TRBD1; j_call: TRBJ2-3; v_call: TRBV7-9
cdr3_aa: CSATYFSSGSSYEQYF; cdr3_nt: TGCAGCGCGACCTACTTCTCTAGCGGTAGCTCCTACGAGCAGTACTTC; clone_size: many; d_call: TRBD2; j_call: TRBJ2-7; v_call: TRBV29-1
cdr3_aa: CASSLAGAPAEQFF; cdr3_nt: TGTGCCAGCAGCCTAGCGGGAGCTCCGGCTGAGCAGTTCTTC; clone_size: many; d_call: TRBD2; j_call: TRBJ2-1; v_call: TRBV7-2
cdr3_aa: CASSLQGPQETQYF; cdr3_nt: TGTGCCAGCAGTTTACAGGGGCCCCAAGAGACCCAGTACTTC; clone_size: NA; d_call: NA; j_call: TRBJ2-5; v_call: TRBV27
cdr3_aa: CASSEIGRQNEKLFF; cdr3_nt: TGTGCCAGCAGTGAAATCGGCAGACAGAATGAAAAACTGTTTTTT; clone_size: many; d_call: NA; j_call: TRBJ1-4; v_call: TRBV2
cdr3_aa: CASTLVATDTQYF; cdr3_nt: TGTGCCAGCACCCTAGTGGCAACAGATACGCAGTATTTT; clone_size: many; d_call: NA; j_call: TRBJ2-3; v_call: TRBV12-3/TRBV12-4
cdr3_aa: CSVSWGQAFF; cdr3_nt: TGCAGCGTCTCATGGGGGCAAGCTTTCTTT; clone_size: many; d_call: NA; j_call: TRBJ1-1; v_call: TRBV29-1
cdr3_aa: CASSLRILGEQYF; cdr3_nt: TGTGCCAGCAGCTTGAGAATCCTAGGCGAGCAGTACTTC; clone_size: many; d_call: NA; j_call: TRBJ2-7; v_call: TRBV7-2
cdr3_aa: CASSSPPIDLDTQYF; cdr3_nt: TGTGCCAGCAGTTCCCCTCCCATCGATCTAGATACGCAGTATTTT; clone_size: many; d_call: NA; j_call: TRBJ2-3; v_call: TRBV12-3/TRBV12-4
cdr3_aa: CASSQDTTVSYEQYF; cdr3_nt: TGCGCCAGCAGCCAAGATACGACAGTCTCCTACGAGCAGTACTTC; clone_size: few; d_call: NA; j_call: TRBJ2-7; v_call: TRBV4-1
cdr3_aa: CASSNLLAGISYEQYF; cdr3_nt: TGTGCCAGTAGTAACTTGTTAGCGGGAATCTCCTACGAGCAGTACTTC; clone_size: few; d_call: TRBD2; j_call: TRBJ2-7; v_call: TRBV19
cdr3_aa: CASSLVGTGHNQPQHF; cdr3_nt: TGTGCCAGCAGCTTAGTAGGGACAGGGCACAATCAGCCCCAGCATTTT; clone_size: many; d_call: TRBD1; j_call: TRBJ1-5; v_call: TRBV7-9
cdr3_aa: CATSDALGQGTYEQYF; cdr3_nt: TGTGCCACCAGTGATGCCCTGGGACAGGGAACCTACGAGCAGTACTTC; clone_size: few; d_call: TRBD1; j_call: TRBJ2-7; v_call: TRBV24-1
cdr3_aa: CASSGRDREGYEQYF; cdr3_nt: TGTGCCAGCAGCGGAAGGGACAGGGAAGGATACGAGCAGTACTTC; clone_size: many; d_call: TRBD1; j_call: TRBJ2-7; v_call: TRBV7-9
cdr3_aa: CAWRAGTGNSPLHF; cdr3_nt: TGTGCCTGGAGGGCCGGGACAGGGAATTCACCCCTCCACTTT; clone_size: many; d_call: TRBD1; j_call: TRBJ1-6; v_call: TRBV30
cdr3_aa: CASSKGAGRTDTQYF; cdr3_nt: TGTGCCAGCAGCAAAGGAGCGGGAAGAACAGATACGCAGTATTTT; clone_size: few; d_call: TRBD2; j_call: TRBJ2-3; v_call: TRBV5-8
cdr3_aa: CSASGPLSTDTQYF; cdr3_nt: TGCAGTGCTAGTGGTCCCCTTAGCACAGATACGCAGTATTTT; clone_size: many; d_call: NA; j_call: TRBJ2-3; v_call: TRBV20-1
cdr3_aa: CASTSGRGNEQFF; cdr3_nt: TGTGCCAGCACCAGCGGGAGAGGGAATGAGCAGTTCTTC; clone_size: many; d_call: TRBD2; j_call: TRBJ2-1; v_call: TRBV6-1
cdr3_aa: CASSFSGGEQYF; cdr3_nt: TGTGCCAGCAGCTTTTCAGGGGGTGAGCAGTACTTC; clone_size: NA; d_call: TRBD1; j_call: TRBJ2-7; v_call: TRBV7-8
cdr3_aa: CASSTEGTATNEKLFF; cdr3_nt: TGTGCCAGTAGTACGGAGGGGACCGCAACTAATGAAAAACTGTTTTTT; clone_size: NA; d_call: NA; j_call: TRBJ1-4; v_call: TRBV19
cdr3_aa: CSVVESGGTKAFF; cdr3_nt: TGCAGCGTTGTGGAGTCGGGGGGCACTAAAGCTTTCTTT; clone_size: NA; d_call: NA; j_call: TRBJ1-1; v_call: TRBV29-1
cdr3_aa: CASSTGTPPLKQFF; cdr3_nt: TGTGCCAGCAGCACGGGGACACCTCCCTTGAAACAGTTCTTC; clone_size: NA; d_call: NA; j_call: TRBJ2-1; v_call: TRBV9
cdr3_aa: CASSRQHLRGQGRQETQYF; cdr3_nt: TGTGCCAGCAGCCGACAACACCTCCGGGGACAGGGGAGACAAGAGACCCAGTACTTC; clone_size: few; d_call: TRBD1; j_call: TRBJ2-5; v_call: TRBV3-1
cdr3_aa: CASSGTTNTEAFF; cdr3_nt: TGTGCCAGCAGCGGGACGACGAACACTGAAGCTTTCTTT; clone_size: NA; d_call: NA; j_call: TRBJ1-1; v_call: TRBV7-9
cdr3_aa: CASSEWERGPSTDTQYF; cdr3_nt: TGCGCCAGCAGTGAGTGGGAGCGGGGGCCCAGCACAGATACGCAGTATTTT; clone_size: NA; d_call: TRBD2; j_call: TRBJ2-3; v_call: TRBV10-1
cdr3_aa: CASSCLSGRALVDNEQFF; cdr3_nt: TGTGCCAGCAGTTGTTTGAGCGGGAGGGCCCTCGTGGACAATGAGCAGTTCTTC; clone_size: NA; d_call: TRBD2; j_call: TRBJ2-1; v_call: TRBV7-3
cdr3_aa: CASSLEQGQGAYEQYF; cdr3_nt: TGTGCCAGCAGCTTAGAACAGGGACAGGGGGCCTACGAGCAGTACTTC; clone_size: many; d_call: TRBD1; j_call: TRBJ2-7; v_call: TRBV7-9
cdr3_aa: CASSVPDGANVLTF; cdr3_nt: TGTGCCAGCAGCGTTCCCGACGGGGCCAACGTCCTGACTTTC; clone_size: many; d_call: NA; j_call: TRBJ2-6; v_call: TRBV7-9
cdr3_aa: CASSHQQGAGEGYTF; cdr3_nt: TGTGCCAGCAGCCATCAACAGGGCGCGGGGGAAGGCTACACCTTC; clone_size: many; d_call: NA; j_call: TRBJ1-2; v_call: TRBV4-2
cdr3_aa: CASSYSTSAQETQYF; cdr3_nt: TGTGCCAGCAGTTACTCGACTAGCGCCCAAGAGACCCAGTACTTC; clone_size: many; d_call: TRBD2; j_call: TRBJ2-5; v_call: TRBV6-2/TRBV6-3
cdr3_aa: CASSPQGGMDTQYF; cdr3_nt: TGTGCCAGCAGCCCCCAGGGGGGAATGGATACGCAGTATTTT; clone_size: many; d_call: NA; j_call: TRBJ2-3; v_call: TRBV11-2
cdr3_aa: CASSHTNTGDAYGYTF; cdr3_nt: TGTGCCAGCAGCCACACGAACACAGGGGACGCTTATGGCTACACCTTC; clone_size: NA; d_call: TRBD1; j_call: TRBJ1-2; v_call: TRBV7-9
cdr3_aa: CSVDLGGAYNEQFF; cdr3_nt: TGCAGCGTTGACCTGGGGGGGGCCTACAATGAGCAGTTCTTC; clone_size: few; d_call: TRBD2; j_call: TRBJ2-1; v_call: TRBV29-1
cdr3_aa: CSARPLFERGGQTQYF; cdr3_nt: TGCAGTGCTAGACCTCTCTTCGAGCGGGGGGGCCAGACCCAGTACTTC; clone_size: many; d_call: TRBD2; j_call: TRBJ2-5; v_call: TRBV20-1
cdr3_aa: CASSLTGGGHYNEQFF; cdr3_nt: TGCGCCAGCAGCCTAACCGGGGGGGGACACTACAATGAGCAGTTCTTC; clone_size: many; d_call: TRBD2; j_call: TRBJ2-1; v_call: TRBV5-1
cdr3_aa: CASSVASGRDTQYF; cdr3_nt: TGTGCCAGCAGCGTAGCCAGCGGGAGAGATACGCAGTATTTT; clone_size: NA; d_call: TRBD2; j_call: TRBJ2-3; v_call: TRBV9
cdr3_aa: CASSYSRGHTFF; cdr3_nt: TGTGCCAGCAGTTACTCGAGGGGACACACTTTCTTT; clone_size: many; d_call: NA; j_call: TRBJ1-1; v_call: TRBV6-5
cdr3_aa: CASSYPPSPLPPGATNEKLFF; cdr3_nt: TGTGCCAGCAGTTACCCCCCCAGCCCCCTCCCACCGGGAGCAACTAATGAAAAACTGTTTTTT; clone_size: few; d_call: NA; j_call: TRBJ1-4; v_call: TRBV6-5
cdr3_aa: CASSQEGKETQYF; cdr3_nt: TGCGCCAGCAGCCAAGAAGGGAAAGAGACCCAGTACTTC; clone_size: many; d_call: NA; j_call: TRBJ2-5; v_call: TRBV4-1
cdr3_aa: CSAWQSGRPYNEQFF; cdr3_nt: TGCAGTGCATGGCAAAGCGGGAGGCCCTACAATGAGCAGTTCTTC; clone_size: many; d_call: TRBD2; j_call: TRBJ2-1; v_call: TRBV20-1
cdr3_aa: CASSFGALYTQYF; cdr3_nt: TGTGCCAGCAGTTTCGGGGCCCTATATACGCAGTATTTT; clone_size: many; d_call: NA; j_call: TRBJ2-3; v_call: TRBV27
cdr3_aa: CASSLRDSQETQYF; cdr3_nt: TGTGCCAGCAGCCTACGGGACTCCCAAGAGACCCAGTACTTC; clone_size: NA; d_call: NA; j_call: TRBJ2-5; v_call: TRBV14
cdr3_aa: CATSAGTTQETQYF; cdr3_nt: TGTGCCACCAGTGCCGGGACAACCCAAGAGACCCAGTACTTC; clone_size: few; d_call: NA; j_call: TRBJ2-5; v_call: TRBV24-1
cdr3_aa: CASSLDLGGWNNEQFF; cdr3_nt: TGTGCCAGCAGCTTAGACCTGGGGGGGTGGAACAATGAGCAGTTCTTC; clone_size: many; d_call: TRBD2; j_call: TRBJ2-1; v_call: TRBV7-8
cdr3_aa: CAWSAGEFSYEQYF; cdr3_nt: TGTGCCTGGTCCGCAGGGGAGTTCTCCTACGAGCAGTACTTC; clone_size: many; d_call: NA; j_call: TRBJ2-7; v_call: TRBV30